Shown below are 2 T cell receptor beta chains from a single sample sequenced in a study of neurological immune-mediated disorders. From the 5' RACE reads, TCRdb called clonotypes with MiXCR, one entry per CDR3 protein. The sample lists 20,000 or so distinct CDR3 sequences, roughly 2.6% occurring once. Source material: PBMCs. The receptor set was obtained from a young woman with multiple sclerosis.

The rearrangement joins TRBV11-3 to TRBJ1-1; possible D gene TRBD1, 5 bases. Trimming shortened V by 3 bases and J by 8 bases, and 10 bases separated the two germline ends. The CDR3 covers 12 residues. The germline gives CDR1 SGHNT, CDR2 YENEEA. CDR3 sequence: CASSLTTAEAFF. DNA for the CDR3: TGTGCCAGCAGCTTGACGACAGCAGAAGCTTTCTTT.

This clonotype was counted a few times. The chain joins TRBV12-3 or TRBV12-4 to TRBJ2-1; D gene unclear. The V and J ends lost 3 bases and 7 bases respectively, with 7 bases between them. The CDR3 extends over 12 amino acids. CDR3 in DNA: TGTGCCAGCAGTTTCTATGGGAATGAGCAGTTCTTC. Protein: CASSFYGNEQFF.